The 17 T cell receptor beta chains given below trace back to one sample, sequenced in a study of blood T cells in healthy people across ages. The second PCR ran roughly 6 to 11 cycles with a sample-barcoded 5' primer and J-beta primers. From the 5' RACE reads, TCRdb called clonotypes with MiXCR, one entry per CDR3 protein. Of 790,000 or so distinct CDR3 sequences in the sample, around 50% were seen once. Sequenced: blood. The receptors were sampled from a man between 35 and 55 years old in good health.

The chain recombines TRBV7-2 with TRBJ2-1; 7 bases are shared with TRBD2. The CDR3 has 17 amino acids. Germline-derived CDR1 and CDR2 are SGHTA and FQGNSA. Unmatched junction bases numbered 13, after V lost 1 base and J lost 7 bases. The CDR3: CASSLVGGRGGRNEQFF. The CDR3 DNA sequence: TGTGCCAGCAGCTTAGTTGGTGGGAGGGGTGGGAGGAATGAGCAGTTCTTC.

The chain carries TRBV24-1 and TRBJ2-5; 7 nucleotides align to TRBD2. The V segment lost 9 bases and the J segment 11 bases; nucleotides outside the gene matches: 14. This CDR3 spans 13 amino acids. The germline gives CDR1 KGHDR, CDR2 SFDVKD. CDR3 DNA sequence: TGTGCCACCTCACCAGAAGGCCGGGAGGAGCAGTACTTC. Residues: CATSPEGREEQYF.

This rearrangement joins TRBV20-1 to TRBJ2-5, with 7 bases fitting TRBD2. The CDR3 has 14 residues. V dropped 2 bases and J dropped 11; count of bases not matched to a gene: 14. Per the germline V gene, CDR1 is DFQATT and CDR2 is SNEGSKA (reference sequence). In DNA form, the CDR3 reads TGCAGTGCTAGACTAACTAGCGCCGACAATGAGCAGTACTTC. Encoded protein: CSARLTSADNEQYF.

The V call is TRBV6-2 or TRBV6-3, the J call TRBJ2-1; no clear D. The CDR3 contains 13 residues. Trimming left V 3 bases short and J 10 bases short, with 13 bases between. Germline V gene sequence: CDR1 MNHEY, CDR2 SVGEGT. The CDR3 protein is CASSYNRVREQFF. The DNA for the CDR3 is TGTGCCAGCAGTTATAATCGGGTCAGAGAGCAGTTCTTC.

This chain joins TRBV5-1 and TRBJ1-2; D possibly corresponds to TRBD1 (6 bases). CDR3 size: 16 residues. From germline, CDR1 is SGHRS and CDR2 YFSETQ. Trimming cost V 5 bases and J 8 bases, with 25 bases left between them. The CDR3: CASSGRDNGEKGGYTF. The CDR3 DNA reads TGCGCCAGCAGTGGCCGGGACAACGGGGAGAAAGGAGGCTACACCTTC.

The V gene is TRBV11-2, the J gene TRBJ2-3; the match to TRBD2 covers 9 bases. Germline assignment: CDR1 SGHAT and CDR2 FQNNGV. V shed 2 bases, J shed 4 bases, and the junction held 7 bases outside the gene matches. This CDR3 contains 16 residues. CDR3 in amino acids: CASSLTFAGGSDTQYF. As DNA, the CDR3 is TGTGCCAGCAGCTTAACCTTCGCGGGAGGGTCAGATACGCAGTATTTT.

The chain recombines TRBV7-3 with TRBJ2-3; 9 bases line up with TRBD2. J lost 5 bases, V lost 0 bases, and 12 bases had no gene match. The CDR3 runs to 18 residues. Germline V CDR1 and CDR2: SGHTA, FQGTGA. The DNA for the CDR3 is TGTGCCAGCAGCTTAACCATCGGGTTAGCGGGAGCAAAAGATACGCAGTATTTT. Amino acid sequence: CASSLTIGLAGAKDTQYF.

J is TRBJ1-1 and V is TRBV7-2; 7 bases agree with TRBD1. The V gene end was trimmed by 1 base and the J gene end by 7 bases; junction bases not matched to a gene: 6. Germline assignment: CDR1 SGHTA and CDR2 FQGNSA. CDR3 length equals 14 residues. CDR3 region: CASSLVGTDIEAFF. The DNA for the CDR3 is TGTGCCAGCAGCTTAGTAGGGACAGATATTGAAGCTTTCTTT. The full variable domain, completed using reference TRBV7-2 and TRBJ1-1, is GAGVSQSPSNKVTEKGKDVELRCDPISGHTALYWYRQSLGQGLEFLIYFQGNSAPDKSGLPSDRFSAERTGGSVSTLTIQRTQQEDSAVYLCASSLVGTDIEAFFGQGTRLTVV.

Only a few counts were recorded for this clonotype. The V gene is TRBV3-1, the J gene TRBJ2-5; D ambiguous. The germline CDR1 and CDR2 sequences are LGHDT and YNNKEL (reference sequence). Deletions cut 2 bases from V and 6 bases from J, with 7 bases between. The CDR3 runs 12 residues. The CDR3 nucleotides are TGTGCCAGCAGCCAATTAGGACAGACCCAGTACTTC. It encodes CASSQLGQTQYF.

The V call is TRBV20-1, the J call TRBJ2-3, with D perhaps matching TRBD1 (6 bases). The CDR3 extends over 15 amino acids. V gave up 0 bases and J gave up 6 bases, with 16 bases separating them. Germline V CDR1 and CDR2: DFQATT, SNEGSKA (reference sequence). Written as DNA, the CDR3 is TGCAGTGCTAGAGATCTAGGGGCAGGGGTCGATACGCAGTATTTT. Translating it yields CSARDLGAGVDTQYF.

This clonotype was seen only a few times. V gene TRBV9 combines with J gene TRBJ2-7, with a weak D call TRBD2 (6 bases). Germline V gene data show CDR1 as SGDLS and CDR2 as YYNGEE. This CDR3 comprises 19 residues. V was shortened by 0 bases and J by 1 base, with 23 bases between the two germline ends. CDR3 DNA: TGTGCCAGCAGCGTAGACGGGAGAATTGACGGGGATCGATCCTACGAGCAGTACTTC. It translates to CASSVDGRIDGDRSYEQYF.

The chain employs TRBV18 and TRBJ1-5; no firm D call. The CDR3 extends over 15 amino acids. Germline CDR1 is KGHSH and CDR2 is LQKENI. V gave up 3 bases and J gave up 3 bases, with 12 bases separating them. The DNA for the CDR3 is TGTGCCAGCTCACCGGTCGGCGGGGACAATCAGCCCCAGCATTTT. Amino acid sequence: CASSPVGGDNQPQHF.

The J gene is TRBJ2-5, the V gene TRBV10-3; D is possibly TRBD1 or TRBD2 (5 bases each). The CDR3 covers 13 residues. Trimming took off 6 bases at V and 1 base at J, with 9 bases between the two ends. Germline V gene lookup returns CDR1 ENHRY and CDR2 SYGVKD. This chain's CDR3 is CAIRAGTQETQYF. The CDR3 DNA sequence: TGTGCCATCAGAGCCGGGACCCAAGAGACCCAGTACTTC.

The CDR3 DNA reads as TGTGCCAGCAGCCCCCGTAGTAGCGGGATGGCCGGGGCCAACGTCCTGACTTTC. It codes for CASSPRSSGMAGANVLTF. This rearrangement joins TRBV9 to TRBJ2-6, with 8 bases lining up with TRBD2. This CDR3 is built from 18 residues. The germline V gene encodes CDR1 SGDLS and CDR2 YYNGEE. Trimming took 4 bases from V and 4 from J; bases not matched to a gene: 13.

This clonotype was found once. The junction and the germline gene differ at one end; a read error may be behind it. This chain links TRBV20-1 with TRBJ2-3; D might be TRBD1 or TRBD2, each matching 5 bases. Germline CDR1 is DFQATT and CDR2 is SNEGSKA (reference sequence). This CDR3 spans 16 amino acids. CDR3 loop: CSARGIGLGGGDMQYF. The DNA for the CDR3 is TGCAGTGCTAGAGGGATCGGGCTTGGGGGTGGAGATATGCAGTATTTT.

V and J are TRBV10-3 and TRBJ2-1, with D perhaps TRBD1 or TRBD2 (5 bases each). Germline V gene data show CDR1 as ENHRY and CDR2 as SYGVKD. V lost 5 bases, J lost 2 bases, and 13 bases lay in between. The CDR3 runs to 15 residues. CDR3 protein: CAISIRDGAYNEQFF. CDR3 coding DNA: TGTGCCATCAGTATAAGGGACGGAGCCTACAATGAGCAGTTCTTC.

CDR3 DNA sequence: TGTGCCACCAGTGATTTGGGAACAGGGGGCTGGGAGACCCAGTACTTC. This codes for CATSDLGTGGWETQYF. The chain carries TRBV24-1 and TRBJ2-5; TRBD1 matches at 9 bases. The V and J ends lost 0 bases and 5 bases, in that order; junction bases with no gene match: 6. CDR1 is KGHDR, CDR2 SFDVKD, per germline. The CDR3 has 16 amino acids.